A single sample gave rise to the 11 T cell receptor beta chains below, sequenced in a study of identical twins (TCRdb year 2016). To prepare the library, 5' RACE was applied. The sequencer listed for this sample is Illumina HiSeq 2000. TCRdb reprocessing: public reads trimmed at Q25 with fastp, clones called with MiXCR, in-frame beta chains kept. Rows are combined by CDR3 protein, so each entry shows the most common genes and DNA. The sample table records hundreds of thousands of distinct CDR3 sequences; around 6.1% of these occur just once. In total, the top ten clones hold 1.5% to 2% of the sample. The specimen was naive T cells sorted from blood. The intended sense of this specimen's cell subset or site label: cells isolated with a human naive T-cell isolation kit. The receptors here all came from a man aged 18 to 29 in good health.

This clonotype was counted at least ten times. The V gene is TRBV9, the J gene TRBJ2-5; D remains ambiguous. This CDR3 comprises 12 residues. The V and J ends lost 0 bases and 7 bases respectively, with 7 bases between them. CDR1 SGDLS and CDR2 YYNGEE come from the germline V gene. The CDR3, as DNA: TGTGCCAGCAGCGTAGAAGCCGGGACCCAGTACTTC. Protein product: CASSVEAGTQYF.

This clonotype was recorded at least ten times. The V and J genes are TRBV4-1 and TRBJ2-2; TRBD1 might be the D (6 bases). The CDR3 runs 15 residues. Trimming stripped 3 bases from V and 6 bases from J, with 14 bases between. Looked up from germline, CDR1 is MGHRA and CDR2 is YSYEKL. The CDR3 bases are TGCGCCAGCAGCCATGGGGCAGGGGCCGCCGGGGAGCTGTTTTTT. It translates to CASSHGAGAAGELFF.

This clonotype was observed a few times. The V call is TRBV24-1, the J call TRBJ2-7; perhaps TRBD2 as D (6 bases). Looked up from germline, CDR1 is KGHDR and CDR2 is SFDVKD. The V and J ends lost 4 bases and 3 bases respectively, with 15 bases between them. There are 15 residues in the CDR3. In DNA form, the CDR3 reads TGTGCCACCAGTGAAGGTACTAGCAGTGTCTACGAGCAGTACTTC. Amino acid sequence: CATSEGTSSVYEQYF.

This chain uses TRBV4-2 with TRBJ2-3; TRBD2 aligns across 7 bases. Per the germline V gene, CDR1 is LGHNA and CDR2 is YNFKEQ. V lost 4 bases to trimming and J lost 2 bases; unmatched junction nucleotides: 3. This CDR3 is built from 14 residues. The CDR3 sequence: CASSRDYDTDTQYF. CDR3 DNA: TGTGCCAGCAGCCGGGACTATGACACAGATACGCAGTATTTT.

This clonotype has just a few counts. This chain joins TRBV4-2 and TRBJ2-2, with 8 bases matching TRBD2. J was trimmed by 6 bases and V by 2 bases; bases with no gene match: 5. Germline loops: CDR1 LGHNA, CDR2 YNFKEQ. The CDR3 has 15 amino acids. The CDR3 is CASSQSGSRAGELFF. CDR3 nucleotide sequence: TGTGCCAGCAGCCAAAGCGGGAGTAGGGCCGGGGAGCTGTTTTTT.

Many counts were recorded for this clonotype. The V gene is TRBV10-3, the J gene TRBJ1-1; the match to TRBD1 covers 12 bases. Trimming at V came to 3 bases and at J to 5 bases, leaving 16 bases not matched to a gene. Germline CDR1 reads ENHRY; CDR2 reads SYGVKD. The CDR3 contains 19 residues. For the CDR3, the DNA is TGTGCCATCAGTGAAGAAAAGACCGGGACAGGGGGCGGAAGGACTGAAGCTTTCTTT. Translating gives CAISEEKTGTGGGRTEAFF.

This clonotype was seen at least ten times. The rearrangement links TRBV10-2 to TRBJ1-3; D uncertain. CDR3 length: 13 amino acids. The ends were cut back, 0 bases at V and 4 bases at J, with 4 bases in the middle. Germline V gives CDR1 WSHSY, CDR2 SAAADI. CDR3 DNA: TGCGCCAGCAGTGAGTCATCGGGAAACACCATATATTTT. Translation: CASSESSGNTIYF.

This clonotype came up many times. The V call is TRBV10-3, the J call TRBJ2-2, with D perhaps matching TRBD2 (6 bases). V lost 5 bases, J lost 3 bases, and 13 bases lay in between. Germline V gene data show CDR1 as ENHRY and CDR2 as SYGVKD. The CDR3 totals 15 residues. The CDR3 DNA reads as TGTGCCATCAGTAATGCGGGACGCTACACCGGGGAGCTGTTTTTT. Encoded protein: CAISNAGRYTGELFF.

This clonotype was seen ten or more times. The V call is TRBV7-3, the J call TRBJ2-7; a weak D match, TRBD2 (6 bases). Trimming shortened V by 1 base and J by 6 bases, and 7 bases separated the two germline ends. CDR3 size: 12 residues. Germline V gene sequence: CDR1 SGHTA, CDR2 FQGTGA. CDR3 residues: CASSLMGGEQYF. CDR3 coding DNA: TGTGCCAGCAGCTTAATGGGGGGCGAGCAGTACTTC.

There are many counts of this clonotype. The chain is built from TRBV5-1 and TRBJ2-2; D is possibly TRBD2 (5 bases). This CDR3 spans 14 amino acids. V gave up 0 bases and J gave up 7 bases, with 10 bases separating them. Germline-derived CDR1 and CDR2 are SGHRS and YFSETQ. The CDR3: CASSLVGVYGELFF. The CDR3 region has the DNA TGCGCCAGCAGCTTGGTCGGGGTATACGGGGAGCTGTTTTTT.

This clonotype appeared many times. The rearrangement joins TRBV27 to TRBJ2-4, with 7 bases lining up with TRBD2. Germline trimming cut 5 bases from V and 0 bases from J; bases unmatched to any gene: 13. The CDR3 has 18 residues. Germline loops: CDR1 MNHEY, CDR2 SMNVEV (reference sequence). CDR3 nucleotide sequence: TGTGCCAGCAGTCCTGGGACTACTATGACGCTAGCCAAAAACATTCAGTACTTC. Translating it yields CASSPGTTMTLAKNIQYF.